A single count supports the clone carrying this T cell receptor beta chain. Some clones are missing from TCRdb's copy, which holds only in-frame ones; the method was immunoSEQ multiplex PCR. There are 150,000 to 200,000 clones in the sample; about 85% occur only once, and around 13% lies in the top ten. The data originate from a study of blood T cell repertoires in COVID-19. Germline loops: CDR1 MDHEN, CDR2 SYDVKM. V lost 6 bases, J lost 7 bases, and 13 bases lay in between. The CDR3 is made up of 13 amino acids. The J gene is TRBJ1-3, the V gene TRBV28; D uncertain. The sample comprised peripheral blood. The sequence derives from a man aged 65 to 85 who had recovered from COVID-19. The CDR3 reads CASSSRPRNTIYF. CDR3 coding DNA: TGTGCCAGCAGCTCCCGACCGAGGAACACCATATATTTT.